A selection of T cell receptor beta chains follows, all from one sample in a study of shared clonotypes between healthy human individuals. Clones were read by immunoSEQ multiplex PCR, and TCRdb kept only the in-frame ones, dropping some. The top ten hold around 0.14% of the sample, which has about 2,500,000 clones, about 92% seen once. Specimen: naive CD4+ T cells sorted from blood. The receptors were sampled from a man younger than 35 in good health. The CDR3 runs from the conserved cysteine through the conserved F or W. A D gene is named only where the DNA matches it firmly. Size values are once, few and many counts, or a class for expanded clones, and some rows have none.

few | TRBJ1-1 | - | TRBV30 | CAWNSGTFEAFF | TGTGCCTGGAATTCCGGGACATTCGAAGCTTTCTTT
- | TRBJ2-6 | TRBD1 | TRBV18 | CASSPRDSVFSGANVLTF | TGTGCCAGCTCACCGAGGGACAGCGTTTTCTCTGGGGCCAACGTCCTGACTTTC
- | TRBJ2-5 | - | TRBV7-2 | CASRTGAQETQYF | TGTGCCAGCAGAACGGGAGCCCAAGAGACCCAGTACTTC
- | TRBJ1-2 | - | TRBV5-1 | CASSLRGEGYTF | TGCGCCAGCAGCTTGAGAGGGGAAGGCTACACCTTC
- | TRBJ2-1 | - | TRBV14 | CASSQGGTARNRRGGKYNEQFF | TGTGCCAGCAGCCAAGGGGGGACAGCGAGAAACCGACGTGGCGGGAAATACAATGAGCAGTTCTTC
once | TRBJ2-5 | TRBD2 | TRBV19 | CASKKLAGETQYF | TGTGCCAGTAAGAAACTAGCGGGAGAGACCCAGTACTTC
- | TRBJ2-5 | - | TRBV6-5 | CATIPPAKETQYF | TGTGCCACCATTCCCCCTGCAAAAGAGACCCAGTACTTC
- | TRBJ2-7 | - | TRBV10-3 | CAISEGSAYEQYF | TGTGCCATCAGTGAGGGCAGCGCCTACGAGCAGTACTTC
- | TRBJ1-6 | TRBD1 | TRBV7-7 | CASSHLPGQASYNSPLHF | TGTGCTAGCAGCCACCTTCCGGGACAGGCCTCCTATAATTCACCCCTCCACTTT
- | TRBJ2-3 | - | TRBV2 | CASSDGGKGTDTQYF | TGTGCCAGCAGTGATGGAGGGAAAGGCACAGATACGCAGTATTTT
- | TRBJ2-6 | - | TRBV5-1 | CASSLGNSGANVLTF | TGCGCCAGCAGCTTGGGAAACTCTGGGGCCAACGTCCTGACTTTC
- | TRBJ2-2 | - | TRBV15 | CATSREGWLNTGELFF | TGTGCCACCAGCAGAGAAGGCTGGCTCAACACCGGGGAGCTGTTTTTT
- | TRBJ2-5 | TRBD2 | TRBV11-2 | CASSFSGGPRGGYF | TGTGCCAGCAGCTTTAGCGGGGGGCCCCGGGGCGGGTACTTC
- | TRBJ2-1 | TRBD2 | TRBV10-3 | CATAESGESRIQFF | TGTGCCACCGCAGAGAGCGGGGAAAGTAGAATCCAGTTCTTC
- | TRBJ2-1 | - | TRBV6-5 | CASRSRNSEQFF | TGTGCCAGCAGATCCAGGAACTCGGAGCAGTTCTTC
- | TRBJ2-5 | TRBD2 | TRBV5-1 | CASSRRGERETQYF | TGCGCCAGCAGCCGGCGGGGGGAAAGGGAGACCCAGTACTTC
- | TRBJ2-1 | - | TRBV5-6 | CASSSLSGYNEQFF | TGTGCCAGCAGCTCGCTGAGCGGGTACAATGAGCAGTTCTTC